Reported below is one TCR beta chain. The CDR3 spans 15 residues. The V gene's germline CDR1 is SGHTA and CDR2 FQGTGA. After removal of 10 bases from V and 3 bases from J, the junction contained 13 bases not matched to a gene. This specimen belongs to a study of cytomegalovirus exposure and HLA in healthy donors. The PCR had 60 Vbeta and 13 Jbeta primers. The method was immunoSEQ multiplex PCR; TCRdb's version includes in-frame clones alone and lacks a portion of them. The sample has roughly 67,000 clones; around four fifths are singletons. Input material: PBMCs. The sequence derives from a middle-aged man in good health and CMV-seronegative. The V gene is TRBV7-3, the J gene TRBJ1-1; the match to TRBD1 covers 8 bases. The CDR3 protein is CATAPGQGLYTEAFF. In DNA form, the CDR3 reads TGTGCCACCGCGCCCGGACAGGGTTTGTACACTGAAGCTTTCTTT. The full variable domain, completed using reference TRBV7-3 and TRBJ1-1, is GAGVSQTPSNKVTEKGKYVELRCDPISGHTALYWYRQSLGQGPEFLIYFQGTGAADDSGLPNDRFFAVRPEGSVSTLKIQRTERGDSAVYLCATAPGQGLYTEAFFGQGTRLTVV.